This entry lists 25 T cell receptor beta chains sequenced from one sample in a study of T-cell reconstitution after alpha-beta-depleted transplantation in children. Preparation of the TCRbeta library involved a method that used unique molecular identifiers. TCRdb passed the PCR reads through MiXCR, listing each CDR3 protein once. Of more than 400,000 distinct CDR3 sequences listed, over 9.5% are singletons. This material consisted of PBMCs, mostly from graft donor cells, taken 180 days after TCRalphabeta/CD19-depleted stem cell transplant. Receptors were obtained from a female patient aged 2 to 10 who had a stem cell transplant for aplastic anemia, so the T cells may come from the graft donor.

This clonotype occurred a few times. The chain recombines TRBV30 with TRBJ2-7, with D perhaps being TRBD1 or TRBD2 (6 bases each). Germline V gene data show CDR1 as GTSNPN and CDR2 as SVGIG (reference sequence). The CDR3 sequence is 13 residues long. The V gene lost 2 bases and the J gene lost 3 bases, with 11 bases spanning the gap. This chain's CDR3 is CAWSLGGGYEQYF. CDR3 DNA sequence: TGTGCCTGGAGTCTAGGAGGGGGCTACGAGCAGTACTTC. The whole variable domain, remainder taken from reference TRBV30 and TRBJ2-7, is SQTIHQWPATLVQPVGSPLSLECTVEGTSNPNLYWYRQAAGRGLQLLFYSVGIGQISSEVPQNLSASRPQDRQFILSSKKLLLSDSGFYLCAWSLGGGYEQYFGPGTRLTVT.

The chain links TRBV12-3 or TRBV12-4 to TRBJ2-5, with 8 bases aligning to TRBD1. Losses at the gene ends were 3 bases for V and 5 bases for J; bases not matched to a gene: 8. This CDR3 is 15 amino acids long. CDR3 protein: CASSFSQGASETQYF. The CDR3 region has the DNA TGTGCCAGCAGTTTCTCTCAGGGGGCGAGCGAGACCCAGTACTTC.

This clonotype turned up a few times. The chain combines TRBV20-1 with TRBJ1-1, with 8 bases that match TRBD1. V dropped 0 bases and J dropped 2; count of bases not matched to a gene: 5. Germline V gene sequence: CDR1 DFQATT, CDR2 SNEGSKA (reference sequence). The CDR3 has 15 amino acids. The DNA of the CDR3 is TGCAGTGCTAGAGAGAATCAGGGGGCTAACACTGAAGCTTTCTTT. It translates to CSARENQGANTEAFF.

This clonotype was seen many times. This rearrangement joins TRBV29-1 to TRBJ2-3; a weak D match, TRBD2 (6 bases). The germline CDR1 and CDR2 sequences are SQVTM and ANQGSEA. The ends were cut back, 1 base at V and 0 bases at J, with 8 bases in the middle. The CDR3 totals 14 residues. The CDR3 region has the DNA TGCAGCGTTGAAGGGAGGGATAGCACAGATACGCAGTATTTT. The encoded protein is CSVEGRDSTDTQYF.

This sequence joins TRBV12-3 or TRBV12-4 and TRBJ1-3; tentatively, D is TRBD1 (6 bases). CDR3 length: 14 residues. Deletions cut 5 bases from V and 8 bases from J, with 16 bases between. CDR3 bases: TGTGCCAGCAGTCTAGGGGGTCATGGTGACACCATATATTTT. This encodes CASSLGGHGDTIYF.

The sample holds many counts of this clonotype. The V and J genes are TRBV27 and TRBJ2-3; D remains ambiguous. Between the trimmed V and J ends, which lost 4 bases and 4 bases, there was a span of 15 bases. CDR1 is MNHEY, CDR2 SMNVEV, per germline (reference sequence). The CDR3 loop spans 15 amino acids. The chain's CDR3 is CASSWLADLADTQYF. The CDR3 DNA reads TGTGCCAGCAGTTGGTTGGCCGACCTGGCAGATACGCAGTATTTT.

This chain joins TRBV20-1 and TRBJ2-1; D is unclear. Germline CDR1 and CDR2: DFQATT and SNEGSKA (reference sequence). The CDR3 totals 11 residues. V dropped 5 bases and J dropped 7 bases, with 9 bases sitting between them. This CDR3 is CSARLTNEQFF. The CDR3 bases are TGCAGTGCTCGACTGACTAATGAGCAGTTCTTC.

This clonotype was counted between two and nine times. This chain links TRBV6-2 or TRBV6-3 with TRBJ2-7; no firm D call. The CDR3 covers 13 residues. V lost 2 bases and J 1 base, leaving 6 bases between the germline ends. Germline V gives CDR1 MNHEY, CDR2 SVGEGT. In DNA, the CDR3 is TGTGCCAGCAGTTACGGAAAGTCCTACGAGCAGTACTTC. It translates to CASSYGKSYEQYF.

The CDR3 coding sequence is TGCGCCAGCAGCTTTGACGGAATTTATAATTCACCCCTCCACTTT. It is translated as CASSFDGIYNSPLHF. The J gene is TRBJ1-6, the V gene TRBV5-1; no clear D. Deletions cut 2 bases from V and 4 bases from J, with 10 bases between. CDR3 length: 15 residues. Germline assignment: CDR1 SGHRS and CDR2 YFSETQ.

This clonotype has at least ten counts. This chain uses TRBV28 with TRBJ2-3, with D unclear. The length of the CDR3 is 16 residues. Trimming stripped 3 bases from V and 0 bases from J, with 13 bases between. Germline CDR1 and CDR2: MDHEN and SYDVKM. The CDR3 protein is CASSFEGPLSTDTQYF. The CDR3 nucleotides are TGTGCCAGCAGTTTTGAAGGTCCTCTTAGCACAGATACGCAGTATTTT.

This clonotype was recorded a few times. The chain couples TRBV11-2 to TRBJ2-1, with TRBD1 matching over 8 bases. Germline loops: CDR1 SGHAT, CDR2 FQNNGV. Trimming cost V 2 bases and J 16 bases; bases outside gene matches: 7. This CDR3 is 12 amino acids long. The CDR3 loop reads CASSLLGQVSFF. The CDR3 nucleotides read TGTGCCAGCAGCTTATTGGGACAGGTCTCTTTCTTC.

V and J are TRBV5-6 and TRBJ2-7; 7 nucleotides match TRBD1. The CDR3 sequence is 14 residues long. Germline trimming cut 3 bases from V and 2 bases from J; bases unmatched to any gene: 5. The germline V gene has CDR1 SGHDT and CDR2 YYEEEE. The CDR3 region has the DNA TGTGCCAGCAGCTGGTACAGGGGTACCTACGAGCAGTACTTC. Its translation is CASSWYRGTYEQYF.

This clonotype was seen a few times. V and J are TRBV4-3 and TRBJ2-5, with 11 nucleotides matching TRBD2. Losses at the gene ends were 0 bases for V and 4 bases for J; bases not matched to a gene: 7. The CDR3 length is 17 residues. Per germline, CDR1 LGHNA and CDR2 YSLEER. For the CDR3, the DNA is TGCGCCAGCAGCCAAGACGCCCTAGCGGGAGGTCGAGAGACCCAGTACTTC. It translates to CASSQDALAGGRETQYF.

This clonotype was counted between two and nine times. This chain connects TRBV29-1 to TRBJ2-1; 7 bases line up with TRBD1. This CDR3 has 15 amino acids. In germline, CDR1 is SQVTM, CDR2 ANQGSEA. V dropped 5 bases and J dropped 3; count of bases not matched to a gene: 10. The CDR3 sequence: CSVFAHRDSYNEQFF. As DNA, the CDR3 is TGCAGCGTTTTCGCCCACCGGGACAGCTACAATGAGCAGTTCTTC.

This clonotype was found many times. The rearrangement links TRBV20-1 to TRBJ1-5; tentative D call: TRBD1 (6 bases). Germline CDR1 DFQATT, CDR2 SNEGSKA (reference sequence). This CDR3 has 19 amino acids. V lost 3 bases to trimming and J lost 0 bases, with 24 bases between them. CDR3 nucleotides: TGCAGTGCTAGTGCTCGCCGGGACATAAACCCCTATAGCAATCAGCCCCAGCATTTT. Protein product: CSASARRDINPYSNQPQHF.

The CDR3 bases are TGTGCCAGCAGCCACGCAGGGGTGGAAGCCGGGGAGCTGTTTTTT. Protein product: CASSHAGVEAGELFF. This sequence joins TRBV14 and TRBJ2-2; weak D call: TRBD1 (6 bases). The V end lost 3 bases, the J end lost 6 bases, and 14 bases lay between the germline ends. Germline V gene lookup returns CDR1 SGHDN and CDR2 FVKESK. The CDR3 spans 15 residues.

The chain combines TRBV5-4 with TRBJ1-2, with D unclear. V was trimmed by 2 bases and J by 3 bases, leaving 29 bases between them. There are 20 residues in the CDR3. Germline V gene lookup returns CDR1 SGHNT and CDR2 YYREEE (reference sequence). The CDR3 nucleotides are TGTGCCAGCAGCTTCCGGTCTTTTGTGGACGGACTATCTCGGGACTATGGCTACACCTTC. Translated, it gives CASSFRSFVDGLSRDYGYTF. Based on the CDR3 plus reference TRBV5-4 and TRBJ1-2, the full variable domain is ETGVTQSPTHLIKTRGQQVTLRCSSQSGHNTVSWYQQALGQGPQFIFQYYREEENGRGNFPPRFSGLQFPNYSSELNVNALELDDSALYLCASSFRSFVDGLSRDYGYTFGSGTRLTVV.

This clonotype occurred a few times. The rearrangement joins TRBV18 to TRBJ2-5; no clear D gene. Germline assignment: CDR1 KGHSH and CDR2 LQKENI. The CDR3 covers 13 residues. Trimming pared 10 bases from V and 1 base from J, leaving 13 bases between. The CDR3: CATQQTGQETQYF. CDR3 bases: TGTGCCACACAGCAAACCGGCCAAGAGACCCAGTACTTC.

The CDR3 sequence: CASRKDGSQETQYF. The DNA for the CDR3 is TGTGCCAGCAGGAAGGACGGTTCCCAAGAGACCCAGTACTTC. This sequence joins TRBV28 and TRBJ2-5; D is ambiguous. Germline CDR1 is MDHEN and CDR2 is SYDVKM. The V and J ends lost 6 bases and 1 base respectively, with 12 bases between them. The CDR3 spans 14 residues.

This clonotype was seen many times. This sequence joins TRBV7-8 and TRBJ2-7; D is perhaps TRBD1 (7 bases). Germline CDR1 and CDR2: SGHVS and FQNEAQ. The length of the CDR3 is 15 residues. Trimming shortened V by 5 bases and J by 2 bases, and 16 bases separated the two germline ends. Written as DNA, the CDR3 is TGTGCCAGCAGCCAAGGAGGGGGCGCCCCCTACGAGCAGTACTTC. It encodes CASSQGGGAPYEQYF.

The chain couples TRBV28 to TRBJ2-3; TRBD2 aligns across 9 bases. Germline V gives CDR1 MDHEN, CDR2 SYDVKM. V gave up 5 bases and J gave up 3 bases; unmatched junction bases: 12. This CDR3 contains 17 residues. CDR3 DNA: TGTGCCAGCAGTCCACCCCTTGGCGGGAGGGTAACAGATACGCAGTATTTT. Protein sequence: CASSPPLGGRVTDTQYF.

The V and J genes are TRBV5-1 and TRBJ2-7; D uncertain. V was clipped by 1 base and J by 5 bases, with 16 bases between them. Germline CDR1 and CDR2: SGHRS and YFSETQ. The CDR3 totals 15 residues. The CDR3 reads CASSLNPGEGHEQYF. DNA for the CDR3: TGCGCCAGCAGCTTGAATCCAGGCGAAGGCCACGAGCAGTACTTC.

The genes are TRBV20-1 and TRBJ2-3, with unresolved D. V was cut by 6 bases and J by 5 bases, with 9 bases left in between. The CDR3 has 11 residues. Germline CDR1 is DFQATT and CDR2 is SNEGSKA (reference sequence). The CDR3: CSANRGDTQYF. Here the CDR3 DNA reads TGCAGTGCAAACCGTGGAGATACGCAGTATTTT.

This clonotype occurred a few times. The rearrangement joins TRBV24-1 to TRBJ1-5; unclear D gene. Germline values: CDR1 KGHDR, CDR2 SFDVKD. V dropped 5 bases and J dropped 0 bases, with 7 bases sitting between them. This CDR3 has 14 amino acids. The CDR3 sequence is CATSAPLSNQPQHF. DNA for the CDR3: TGTGCCACCAGTGCCCCACTTAGCAATCAGCCCCAGCATTTT.

The chain combines TRBV29-1 with TRBJ1-1; no firm D call. Germline lookup yields CDR1 SQVTM and CDR2 ANQGSEA. The CDR3 has 13 amino acids. Deletions cut 0 bases from V and 0 bases from J, with 5 bases between. CDR3 sequence (DNA): TGCAGCGTTGAAGAAAGCATGAACACTGAAGCTTTCTTT. Translated: CSVEESMNTEAFF.